This entry concerns a single T cell receptor (beta chain). What it recognizes is unknown. This sample is part of a study of cytomegalovirus exposure and HLA in healthy donors. Study context: The roughly 110 validation repertoires used the same platform as the roughly 620 first-cohort repertoires, a later analysis reported. Broader study findings: It was found in a later analysis that first-cohort TCR clusters tended to co-occur in the 95 to 150 validation repertoires. Listed as cytomegalovirus-associated were 164 TCR beta chains. The study found most TCR sequences rare, yet found some public TCRs in many donors.

CDR1 and CDR2 (germline): SGDLS, YYNGEE. The CDR3 totals 12 residues. V was pared by 1 base and J by 16 bases, with 15 bases between. Data came from immunoSEQ multiplex PCR; TCRdb stores just in-frame clones and leaves some out. The data show 90,000 to 140,000 clones, approximately 86% seen once. Sequenced input: PBMCs. The TCR was taken from a woman aged 18-29 years in good health and CMV-seropositive. The rearrangement links TRBV9 to TRBJ2-1, with D possibly being TRBD2 (5 bases). The CDR3, as DNA: TGTGCCAGCAGCGTATTTTCGGACTCCTTATTCTTC. This encodes CASSVFSDSLFF.